These T cell receptor beta chains were read from a single sample in a study of cytomegalovirus exposure and HLA in healthy donors. Clones were read by immunoSEQ multiplex PCR, and TCRdb kept only the in-frame ones, dropping some. The repertoire holds more than 200,000 clones, with over 60% as singletons. Sample: PBMCs. The receptors derive from a male donor in good health and CMV-seronegative. Both conserved end residues are part of each CDR3. The D gene is left open where the match is weak. Clone size appears in some rows only: once, few, many, or a class for an expanded clone.

CASSETTNRGWDEKLFF	TGTGCCAGCAGTGAAACGACGAACAGGGGTTGGGATGAAAAACTGTTTTTT	17	TRBV6-1	NA	TRBJ1-4	TRBD1
CASSHGGSVTGELFF	TGCGCCAGCAGCCACGGCGGGAGTGTAACCGGGGAGCTGTTTTTT	15	TRBV4-1	NA	TRBJ2-2	TRBD2
CASSRQGADEAFF	TGTGCCAGCAGCCGGCAGGGGGCAGATGAAGCTTTCTTT	13	TRBV4-2	NA	TRBJ1-1	TRBD1
CASSLVGGLAGGPTEQYF	TGTGCCAGCAGCTTAGTTGGAGGACTAGCGGGGGGCCCTACGGAGCAGTACTTC	18	TRBV7-6	NA	TRBJ2-7	TRBD2
CASSARPVGADEQYF	TGTGCCAGCAGCGCCCGCCCCGTGGGGGCCGACGAGCAGTACTTC	15	TRBV9	NA	TRBJ2-7	NA
CASSVGQGQQPQHF	TGTGCCAGCAGCGTAGGGCAGGGCCAACAGCCCCAGCATTTT	14	TRBV9	once	TRBJ1-5	NA
CASSLGQGYSNQPQHF	TGTGCCAGCAGCTTGGGACAGGGATATAGCAATCAGCCCCAGCATTTT	16	TRBV7-2	NA	TRBJ1-5	TRBD1
CASSSPGGGASYEQYF	TGTGCCAGCAGTTCCCCCGGCGGGGGGGCCTCCTACGAGCAGTACTTC	16	TRBV28	NA	TRBJ2-7	TRBD2
CASSVEIGGYTF	TGTGCCAGCAGCGTAGAGATCGGGGGCTACACCTTC	12	TRBV9	NA	TRBJ1-2	NA
CSARDLYEQYF	TGCAGTGCTAGAGATCTGTACGAGCAGTACTTC	11	TRBV20-1	NA	TRBJ2-7	NA
CAWSINGGPYEQYF	TGTGCCTGGAGCATTAACGGGGGGCCCTACGAGCAGTACTTC	14	TRBV30	NA	TRBJ2-7	NA
CASSPRMKRVHNEQFF	TGTGCCAGCAGCCCCCGGATGAAGCGGGTCCACAATGAGCAGTTCTTC	16	TRBV5-6	NA	TRBJ2-1	NA
CSSSSSTPPTGDYGYTF	TGTTCCAGCAGCTCAAGCACACCCCCCACAGGGGACTATGGCTACACCTTC	17	TRBV7-9	NA	TRBJ1-2	TRBD1
CARSRRDRRSSYNSPLHF	TGTGCCAGAAGCCGCCGGGACAGGCGGAGCTCCTATAATTCACCCCTCCACTTT	18	TRBV5-3	NA	TRBJ1-6	TRBD1
CASSVRTANYGYTF	TGTGCCAGCAGTGTAAGGACAGCAAACTATGGCTACACCTTC	14	TRBV25-1	NA	TRBJ1-2	NA
CATNRGPGELFF	TGTGCCACCAACAGGGGACCCGGGGAGCTGTTTTTT	12	TRBV28	few	TRBJ2-2	TRBD1
CASSLAWGEAFF	TGTGCCAGCAGCTTAGCGTGGGGCGAAGCTTTCTTT	12	TRBV7-9	once	TRBJ1-1	NA
CASWSWTYEQYF	TGTGCCAGCTGGAGCTGGACCTACGAGCAGTACTTC	12	TRBV27	NA	TRBJ2-7	NA
CSVLWGAETQYF	TGCAGCGTCCTTTGGGGAGCGGAGACCCAGTACTTC	12	TRBV29-1	NA	TRBJ2-5	NA
CASSEGLVGTTDTQYF	TGTGCCAGCAGCGAGGGACTAGTGGGGACCACAGATACGCAGTATTTT	16	TRBV9	few	TRBJ2-3	TRBD2
CASSQIQGGGNTIYF	TGTGCCAGCAGTCAAATTCAGGGCGGCGGAAACACCATATATTTT	15	TRBV6-6	once	TRBJ1-3	NA
CASSLWALNDPDTQYF	TGTGCCAGCAGTTTATGGGCCCTTAACGACCCAGATACGCAGTATTTT	16	TRBV27	NA	TRBJ2-3	NA
CASGVQRDYEQYF	TGTGCCAGCGGGGTCCAGCGGGACTACGAGCAGTACTTC	13	TRBV6-1	NA	TRBJ2-7	TRBD2
CASRGLAAYEQYF	TGTGCCAGCAGGGGACTAGCGGCTTACGAGCAGTACTTC	13	TRBV6-5	NA	TRBJ2-7	TRBD2
CASSRTNDGYTF	TGTGCCAGCAGTCGAACTAATGATGGCTACACCTTC	12	TRBV2	NA	TRBJ1-2	NA
CASSSLGEGNQPQHF	TGTGCCAGCAGCTCATTAGGAGAGGGTAATCAGCCCCAGCATTTT	15	TRBV27	NA	TRBJ1-5	NA
CASSEQRRNTGELFF	TGTGCCAGCAGTGAGCAGCGGCGGAACACCGGGGAGCTGTTTTTT	15	TRBV6-1	NA	TRBJ2-2	NA
CASSSQGQEQYF	TGTGCCAGCAGTTCCCAGGGCCAGGAGCAGTACTTC	12	TRBV27	NA	TRBJ2-7	NA
CASIQGQRYNEQFF	TGTGCCAGCATTCAGGGACAGAGGTACAATGAGCAGTTCTTC	14	TRBV28	NA	TRBJ2-1	TRBD1
CASSQDWGLAGGGEQFF	TGTGCCAGCAGCCAAGATTGGGGACTAGCGGGAGGGGGTGAGCAGTTCTTC	17	TRBV14	NA	TRBJ2-1	TRBD2
CASSLSSQGIRNEQYF	TGTGCCAGCAGTTTATCCAGTCAGGGGATTCGGAACGAGCAGTACTTC	16	TRBV27	NA	TRBJ2-7	NA
CASSLRLAASYNEQFF	TGTGCCAGCAGCCTTCGACTAGCGGCCTCCTACAATGAGCAGTTCTTC	16	TRBV11-2	NA	TRBJ2-1	TRBD2
CASSPGLAGAGEQFF	TGTGCCAGCAGTCCAGGACTAGCGGGGGCGGGGGAGCAGTTCTTC	15	TRBV6-5	NA	TRBJ2-1	TRBD2
CASSPGRTDTQYF	TGTGCCAGTAGCCCCGGCAGGACAGATACGCAGTATTTT	13	TRBV19	once	TRBJ2-3	NA
CASSPGAQGANTGELFF	TGTGCCAGCTCCCCTGGGGCACAGGGGGCGAACACCGGGGAGCTGTTTTTT	17	TRBV18	NA	TRBJ2-2	TRBD1
CASSLFQANTGELFF	TGTGCCAGCAGCTTATTCCAGGCCAACACCGGGGAGCTGTTTTTT	15	TRBV7-2	few	TRBJ2-2	NA
CASSPRGVNEQYF	TGTGCCAGCTCACCCCGGGGGGTGAACGAGCAGTACTTC	13	TRBV18	NA	TRBJ2-7	TRBD2
CASSDLRDREINEQFF	TGTGCCAGCAGTGACCTCCGGGACAGGGAGATTAATGAGCAGTTCTTC	16	TRBV25-1	NA	TRBJ2-1	TRBD1
CASIKYRVNTEAFF	TGTGCCAGCATCAAGTACAGGGTGAACACTGAAGCTTTCTTT	14	TRBV5-6	NA	TRBJ1-1	NA
CASSARGQDTEAFF	TGTGCCAGCAGCGCCAGGGGGCAGGACACTGAAGCTTTCTTT	14	TRBV9	once	TRBJ1-1	TRBD1
CASITRTGAGEQYF	TGTGCCAGCATCACTAGGACAGGGGCAGGGGAGCAGTACTTC	14	TRBV2	NA	TRBJ2-7	TRBD1
CASSVAGGPYNEQFF	TGTGCCAGCTCAGTAGCGGGAGGGCCCTACAATGAGCAGTTCTTC	15	TRBV18	NA	TRBJ2-1	TRBD2
CASSLAGGTGNTIYF	TGCGCCAGCAGCCTGGCAGGGGGAACTGGAAACACCATATATTTT	15	TRBV5-1	NA	TRBJ1-3	TRBD1
CASSPYGQGTGNTIYF	TGTGCCAGCAGCCCATACGGACAGGGGACTGGAAACACCATATATTTT	16	TRBV11-1	once	TRBJ1-3	TRBD1
CASSLGSGRTEAFF	TGTGCCAGCAGCTTAGGGAGCGGGAGGACTGAAGCTTTCTTT	14	TRBV7-9	NA	TRBJ1-1	NA
CASSLDGTSGGGGANVLTF	TGTGCCAGCAGCCTAGACGGGACTAGCGGGGGAGGTGGGGCCAACGTCCTGACTTTC	19	TRBV13	NA	TRBJ2-6	TRBD2
CASRPGQGAGNQPQHF	TGTGCCAGCAGACCGGGACAGGGAGCGGGCAATCAGCCCCAGCATTTT	16	TRBV11-2	NA	TRBJ1-5	TRBD1
CASSWEETQYF	TGTGCCAGCAGTTGGGAGGAGACCCAGTACTTC	11	TRBV27	NA	TRBJ2-5	NA
CASSLTGTGVDEQYF	TGCGCCAGCAGCTTGACCGGGACAGGGGTTGACGAGCAGTACTTC	15	TRBV5-1	NA	TRBJ2-7	TRBD1
CASSVGGGWPDTQYF	TGTGCCAGCAGCGTAGGGGGGGGATGGCCAGATACGCAGTATTTT	15	TRBV9	few	TRBJ2-3	TRBD2